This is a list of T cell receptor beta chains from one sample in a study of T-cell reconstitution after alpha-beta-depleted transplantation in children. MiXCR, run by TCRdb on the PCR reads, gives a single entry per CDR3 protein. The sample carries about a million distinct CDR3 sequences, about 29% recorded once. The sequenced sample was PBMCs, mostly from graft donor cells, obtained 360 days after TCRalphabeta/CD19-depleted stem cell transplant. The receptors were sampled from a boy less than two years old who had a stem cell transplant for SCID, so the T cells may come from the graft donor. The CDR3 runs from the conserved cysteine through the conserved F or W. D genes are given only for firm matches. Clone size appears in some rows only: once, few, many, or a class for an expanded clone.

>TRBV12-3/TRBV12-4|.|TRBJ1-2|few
TGTGCCAGCAGGCAAGGACAGACCAGCTATGGCTACACCTTC
CASRQGQTSYGYTF
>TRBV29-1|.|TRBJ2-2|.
TGCAGCGTTGAGTCGGGGGACACCGGGGAGCTGTTTTTT
CSVESGDTGELFF
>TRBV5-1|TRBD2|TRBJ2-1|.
TGCGCCAGCAGCTTAGAGGCGCGGGGGGGTGTAGATGAGCAGTTCTTC
CASSLEARGGVDEQFF
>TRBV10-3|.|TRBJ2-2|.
TGTGCCATCGGCGGCGGGGTGGGGTCCACCGGGGAGCTGTTTTTT
CAIGGGVGSTGELFF
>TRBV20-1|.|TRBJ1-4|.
TGCAGTGCTAGGATGTCGGGGTGGGGAAAACTGTTTTTT
CSARMSGWGKLFF
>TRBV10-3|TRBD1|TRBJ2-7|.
TGTGCCATAGGGACAGGCACTTTTTTCTCCTACGAGCAGTACTTC
CAIGTGTFFSYEQYF
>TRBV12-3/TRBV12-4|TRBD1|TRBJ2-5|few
TGTGCCAGCAGCCCCGACAGGGGAGGGACCCAGTACTTC
CASSPDRGGTQYF
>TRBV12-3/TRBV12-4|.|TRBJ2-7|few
TGTGCCAGCAGTTTAGAAACAGGGTTCTTGCAGTACTTC
CASSLETGFLQYF
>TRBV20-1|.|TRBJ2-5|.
TGCAGTTTTGAGGGGGGGGAGACCCAGTACTTC
CSFEGGETQYF
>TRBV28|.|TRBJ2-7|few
TGTGCCAGCAGTTTACGGACAGTGTTTTCCTACGAGCAGTACTTC
CASSLRTVFSYEQYF
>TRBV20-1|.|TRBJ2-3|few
TGCAGTGCTAGAGATCCGAAGGGAGACACCCCCTGGACAGATACGCAGTATTTT
CSARDPKGDTPWTDTQYF
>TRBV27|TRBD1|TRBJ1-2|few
TGTGCCAGCAGTTCCGCCGGGACAGGCCACTATGGCTACACCTTC
CASSSAGTGHYGYTF
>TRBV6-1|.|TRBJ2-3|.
TGTGCCAGCAGTCCTTGGGGCTTCACAGATACGCAGTATTTT
CASSPWGFTDTQYF
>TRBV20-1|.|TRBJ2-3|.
TGCAGTGCTAGACCTTCTTCAGATACGCAGTATTTT
CSARPSSDTQYF
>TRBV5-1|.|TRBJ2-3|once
TGCGCCAGCAGCTTGGCTATCGAAGATACGCAGTATTTT
CASSLAIEDTQYF
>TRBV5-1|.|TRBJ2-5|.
TGCGCCAGCAGCCCGGGCCTGACAGATTTAGAGACCCAGTACTTC
CASSPGLTDLETQYF
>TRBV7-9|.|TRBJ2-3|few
TGTGCCAGCAGCTTAGCTTGGGGAGATACGCAGTATTTT
CASSLAWGDTQYF
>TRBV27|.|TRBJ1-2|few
TGTGCCAGCATGGGCAGCTCGGAGCTAAATGGCTACACCTTC
CASMGSSELNGYTF
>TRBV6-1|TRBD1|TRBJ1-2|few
TGTGCCAGCAGCCGCCGGGACAGTGATGGCTACACCTTC
CASSRRDSDGYTF
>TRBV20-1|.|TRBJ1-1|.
TGCAGTGCTTGGAGGCCAAGGGGTCTGAACACTGAAGCTTTCTTT
CSAWRPRGLNTEAFF
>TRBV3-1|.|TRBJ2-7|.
TGTGCCAGCCGGGAGCCGATCCACGAGCAGTACTTC
CASREPIHEQYF
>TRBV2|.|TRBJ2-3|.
TGTGCCAGCAGTGAATTATTGGGGGACGGGTACACAGATACGCAGTATTTT
CASSELLGDGYTDTQYF
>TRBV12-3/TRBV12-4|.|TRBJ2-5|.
TGTGCCAGCAGTTTGAAGTTCCCAGAGACCCAGTACTTC
CASSLKFPETQYF
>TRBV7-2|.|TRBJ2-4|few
TGTGCCAGCAGCCGCAACGCCAAAAACATTCAGTACTTC
CASSRNAKNIQYF
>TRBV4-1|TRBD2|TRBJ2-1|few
TGCGCCAGCAGCCAGAGACTAGCGGGGGCCCTTAACAATGAGCAGTTCTTC
CASSQRLAGALNNEQFF
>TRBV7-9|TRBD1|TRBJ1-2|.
TGTGCCAGCAGCAATACTCGACAGGGCTTGGGACATGGCTACACCTTC
CASSNTRQGLGHGYTF
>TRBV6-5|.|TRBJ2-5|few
TGTGCCAGCAGTTACGCCGGCAACGGGGGAGTTCGAGAGACCCAGTACTTC
CASSYAGNGGVRETQYF
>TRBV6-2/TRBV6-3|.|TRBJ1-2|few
TGTGCCAGCAGTTACTGGAGGGGCTACACCTTC
CASSYWRGYTF
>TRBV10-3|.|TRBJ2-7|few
TGTGCCATCAGTGCGACCGAGAGCTCCTACGAGCAGTACTTC
CAISATESSYEQYF
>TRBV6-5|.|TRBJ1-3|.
TGTGCCAGCAGTTACGGGCGCAGATCCGGAAACACCATATATTTT
CASSYGRRSGNTIYF
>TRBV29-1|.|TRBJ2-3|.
TGCAGCGTTATTGGGAGGGGGAGGGATACGCAGTATTTT
CSVIGRGRDTQYF
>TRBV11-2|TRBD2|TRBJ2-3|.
TGTGCCAGCAGCCAAGGACTAGCGGGGAGTTATAGCACAGATACGCAGTATTTT
CASSQGLAGSYSTDTQYF
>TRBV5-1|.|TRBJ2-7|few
TGCGCCAGCAGCTTGGACCCAGGGGTATTATCCTACGAGCAGTACTTC
CASSLDPGVLSYEQYF
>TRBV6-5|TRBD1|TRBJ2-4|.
TGTGCCAGCAGTTCTGGACAGGGGGCCTCCGTAGCCAAAAACATTCAGTACTTC
CASSSGQGASVAKNIQYF
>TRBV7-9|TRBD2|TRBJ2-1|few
TGTGCCAGCAGCTTCCTCTTGGGACTATTCTCCTACAATGAGCAGTTCTTC
CASSFLLGLFSYNEQFF
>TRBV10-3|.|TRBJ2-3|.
TGTGCCATCGGCGCTAGCCCAGATACGCAGTATTTT
CAIGASPDTQYF
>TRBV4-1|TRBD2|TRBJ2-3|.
TGCGCCAGCAGCCACACCCCGGTGACTAGCGGGGGGGAAACCGCAGATACGCAGTATTTT
CASSHTPVTSGGETADTQYF
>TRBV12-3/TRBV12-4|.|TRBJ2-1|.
TGTGCCAGCAGTTCCAGCGGGCCCCAGTTCTTC
CASSSSGPQFF
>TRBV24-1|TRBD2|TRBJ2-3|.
TGTGCCGCCGCGGGCGGGAGGAGCACAGATACGCAGTATTTT
CAAAGGRSTDTQYF
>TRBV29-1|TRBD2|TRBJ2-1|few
TGCAGCACTACTAGCGGTTACTACAATGAGCAGTTCTTC
CSTTSGYYNEQFF
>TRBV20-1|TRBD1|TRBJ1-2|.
TGCAGTGCCTTTGACAGGGTTAATGGCTACACCTTC
CSAFDRVNGYTF
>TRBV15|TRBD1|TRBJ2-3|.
TGTGCCAGCAAAAGGACAGGGGTCCAAGATACGCAGTATTTT
CASKRTGVQDTQYF
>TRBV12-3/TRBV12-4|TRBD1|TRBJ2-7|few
TGTGCCAGCAGTTTCCCAGGGACAGTAGACGAGCAGTACTTC
CASSFPGTVDEQYF
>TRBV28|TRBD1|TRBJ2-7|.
TGTGCCAGCAGTGTCGACAGGGTCCTTTACGAGCAGTACTTC
CASSVDRVLYEQYF
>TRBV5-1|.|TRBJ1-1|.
TGCGCCAGCAAACAAGGGGCCTGGACTGAAGCTTTCTTT
CASKQGAWTEAFF
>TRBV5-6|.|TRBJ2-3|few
TGTGCCAGCAGCGTACGACAGATTACCACAGATACGCAGTATTTT
CASSVRQITTDTQYF
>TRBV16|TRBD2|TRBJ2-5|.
TGTGCCAGCAGCCAATGGACTAGTGTGGAGACCCAGTACTTC
CASSQWTSVETQYF
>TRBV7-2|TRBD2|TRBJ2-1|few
TGTGCCAGCAGCCCAGTAGCGGGGGGGCGTGATGAGCAGTTCTTC
CASSPVAGGRDEQFF
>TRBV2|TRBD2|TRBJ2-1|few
TGTGCCAGCATCGCTAGCGGGGTCGACAATGAGCAGTTCTTC
CASIASGVDNEQFF
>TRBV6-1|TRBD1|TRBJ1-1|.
TGTGCCAGCCGCCCGGGACAGGTGGTGAACACTGAAGCTTTCTTT
CASRPGQVVNTEAFF
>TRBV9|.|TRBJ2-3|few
TGTGCCAGCAGCGTCGCAGGAGCCCACTTCACAGATACGCAGTATTTT
CASSVAGAHFTDTQYF
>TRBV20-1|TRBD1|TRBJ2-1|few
TGCAGTGCCGCGACAGGGATCCTCTACAATGAGCAGTTCTTC
CSAATGILYNEQFF
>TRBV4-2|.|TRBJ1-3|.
TGTGCCAGCAGCCCCCCGCTTGGAAACACCATATATTTT
CASSPPLGNTIYF
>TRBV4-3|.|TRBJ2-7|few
TGCGCCAGCAGCCAAGGAGGAGGGCCTTTAAACGAGCAGTACTTC
CASSQGGGPLNEQYF
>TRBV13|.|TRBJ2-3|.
TGTGCCAGCAGCTTAGGGACCCCGGAGGGCATCGATACGCAGTATTTT
CASSLGTPEGIDTQYF
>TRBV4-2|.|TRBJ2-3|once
TGTGTCAGCAGCCAAGGGAATAGCCAAAATACGCAGTATTTT
CVSSQGNSQNTQYF
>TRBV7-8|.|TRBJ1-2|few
TGTGCCAGCAGCCCCCGGTCCGGGGGACTAAACTATGGCTACACCTTC
CASSPRSGGLNYGYTF
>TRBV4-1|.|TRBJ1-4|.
TGCGCCAGCAGCCTACCTAGGGAGGGTATCCATGAAAAACTGTTTTTT
CASSLPREGIHEKLFF
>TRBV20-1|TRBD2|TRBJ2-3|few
TGCAGTGCGGAAGCGGGGGGAGCAGATACGCAGTATTTT
CSAEAGGADTQYF